The 25 T cell receptor beta chains below were found in one sample sequenced in a study of neurological immune-mediated disorders. Using its own MiXCR run on the 5' RACE reads, TCRdb lists one record per CDR3 protein. The sample records approximately 80,000 distinct CDR3 sequences, about 5% being singletons. Time point of the sample: longitudinal time-point 2. Sequencing was carried out using PBMCs. The receptors shown here come from a woman aged 55-70 years with multiple sclerosis.

This clonotype was counted at least ten times. This chain joins TRBV7-2 and TRBJ2-5; unclear D gene. The germline V gene has CDR1 SGHTA and CDR2 FQGNSA. The length of the CDR3 is 13 residues. Trimming cost V 0 bases and J 4 bases, with 6 bases left between them. The CDR3 is CASSLAYRETQYF. CDR3 DNA: TGTGCCAGCAGCTTAGCGTACAGAGAGACCCAGTACTTC.

This clonotype was counted at least ten times. V and J are TRBV20-1 and TRBJ2-7, with D perhaps matching TRBD1 (6 bases). V was trimmed by 5 bases and J by 3 bases, leaving 20 bases between them. This CDR3 contains 15 residues. In germline, CDR1 is DFQATT, CDR2 SNEGSKA (reference sequence). CDR3 residues: CSAQKAGGSHYEQYF. The CDR3 nucleotides read TGCAGTGCTCAGAAGGCTGGGGGCTCCCACTACGAGCAGTACTTC.

Concerning this clonotype itself: This may be a read error, as it is one base from a much larger clone. The gene calls are TRBV7-2 and TRBJ2-1; possible D gene TRBD2, 6 bases. The CDR3 is made up of 14 amino acids. V was trimmed by 3 bases and J by 2 bases, leaving 8 bases between them. Germline loops: CDR1 SGHTA, CDR2 FQGNSA. Written as DNA, the CDR3 is TGTGCCAGCAGCTTGGGGGGACCCTACAATGAGCAGTTCTTC. Its translation: CASSLGGPYNEQFF. The whole variable domain, remainder taken from reference TRBV7-2 and TRBJ2-1, is GAGVSQSPSNKVTEKGKDVELRCDPISGHTALYWYRQSLGQGLEFLIYFQGNSAPDKSGLPSDRFSAERTGGSVSTLTIQRTQQEDSAVYLCASSLGGPYNEQFFGPGTRLTVL.

This clonotype was observed at least ten times. This chain uses TRBV5-1 with TRBJ2-6; no clear D. This CDR3 region has 16 residues. The germline V and J ends were trimmed by 1 base and 2 bases, with 10 bases remaining between them. Germline values: CDR1 SGHRS, CDR2 YFSETQ. The CDR3 region is CASSLSLGAGANVLTF. The CDR3 DNA follows: TGCGCCAGCAGCTTGAGCTTGGGCGCTGGGGCCAACGTCCTGACTTTC.

This clonotype was counted many times. The CDR3: CASSFWASGRAYEQYF. Here the CDR3 DNA reads TGTGCCAGCAGTTTTTGGGCTAGCGGACGCGCCTACGAGCAGTACTTC. The chain combines TRBV12-3 or TRBV12-4 with TRBJ2-7; TRBD2 agrees at 7 bases. The CDR3 contains 16 residues. V gave up 3 bases and J gave up 2 bases; unmatched junction bases: 10.

The table lists this clonotype with many counts. The chain uses TRBV28 and TRBJ2-7, with TRBD1 matching over 8 bases. Germline V gene data show CDR1 as MDHEN and CDR2 as SYDVKM. This CDR3 has 15 residues. After removal of 5 bases from V and 2 bases from J, the junction contained 8 bases not matched to a gene. The CDR3 bases are TGTGCCAGCAGTACACGGACAGGGTCTCCCTACGAGCAGTACTTC. Encoded protein: CASSTRTGSPYEQYF.

This clonotype was recorded many times. The V and J genes are TRBV20-1 and TRBJ2-2, with D tentatively TRBD1 or TRBD2 (5 bases each). Germline V gene lookup returns CDR1 DFQATT and CDR2 SNEGSKA (reference sequence). V shed 3 bases and J shed 0 bases, with 11 bases lying between them. This CDR3 contains 15 residues. The CDR3 reads CSASGGPTNTGELFF. DNA for the CDR3: TGCAGTGCTAGTGGGGGACCAACGAACACCGGGGAGCTGTTTTTT.

This clonotype rates as medium-sized (0.01 to 0.1%). V gene TRBV5-1 combines with J gene TRBJ2-2; D ambiguous. Germline CDR1 and CDR2: SGHRS and YFSETQ. V lost 0 bases to trimming and J lost 0 bases, with 3 bases between them. The CDR3 runs 14 residues. CDR3 sequence reads: CASSLVPNTGELFF. CDR3 DNA: TGCGCCAGCAGCTTGGTCCCGAACACCGGGGAGCTGTTTTTT.

This clonotype was seen a handful of times. The genes are TRBV3-1 and TRBJ2-7; maybe TRBD2 (5 bases). V lost 0 bases to trimming and J lost 3 bases, with 24 bases between them. The CDR3 has 19 amino acids. Germline V gene sequence: CDR1 LGHDT, CDR2 YNNKEL (reference sequence). The CDR3 reads CASSQDALAGPLPGYEQYF. CDR3 nucleotides: TGTGCCAGCAGCCAAGATGCCCTAGCTGGGCCGCTCCCCGGCTACGAGCAGTACTTC.

This clonotype was seen at least ten times. The chain couples TRBV27 to TRBJ2-3; 11 nucleotides agree with TRBD2. The CDR3 has 17 residues. Germline lookup yields CDR1 MNHEY and CDR2 SMNVEV (reference sequence). J lost 2 bases, V lost 5 bases, and 9 bases had no gene match. The CDR3 sequence is CASSTLLAGAFTDTQYF. As DNA, the CDR3 is TGTGCCAGCAGTACTTTACTAGCGGGGGCGTTCACAGATACGCAGTATTTT.

This clonotype was counted many times. This chain uses TRBV29-1 with TRBJ2-1; TRBD1 is a possible D gene (5 bases). The CDR3 consists of 11 residues. The germline gives CDR1 SQVTM, CDR2 ANQGSEA. The ends were cut back, 4 bases at V and 7 bases at J, with 8 bases in the middle. The CDR3 DNA sequence: TGCAGCGTTGCCCCAGGGAATGAGCAGTTCTTC. It codes for CSVAPGNEQFF.

This clonotype was counted many times. This chain links TRBV20-1 with TRBJ2-1; D not certain. Germline assignment: CDR1 DFQATT and CDR2 SNEGSKA (reference sequence). The CDR3 contains 15 residues. The V and J ends lost 0 bases and 6 bases respectively, with 15 bases between them. The CDR3 DNA sequence: TGCAGTGCTAGAGAACCACGTGGTGTCTTCAATGAGCAGTTCTTC. Encoded protein: CSAREPRGVFNEQFF.

This clonotype was recorded at least ten times. The chain employs TRBV12-3 or TRBV12-4 and TRBJ2-7; 9 positions agree with TRBD1. With 7 bases clipped from V and 9 bases from J, the junction kept 19 bases outside the gene matches. The CDR3 has 16 amino acids. CDR3 region: CASTRPGQGPQIGQYF. In DNA form, the CDR3 reads TGTGCCAGCACGCGACCCGGACAGGGGCCCCAGATTGGGCAGTACTTC.

This clonotype showed up just a few times. This chain uses TRBV12-3 or TRBV12-4 with TRBJ1-6, with a weak D call TRBD1 (6 bases). The CDR3 is made up of 14 amino acids. Between the trimmed V and J ends, which lost 6 bases and 5 bases, there was a span of 11 bases. The CDR3: CASSNGQHNSPLHF. CDR3 DNA: TGTGCCAGCAGCAACGGACAGCATAATTCACCCCTCCACTTT.

Concerning this clonotype itself: This clone may be a read error of a much larger clone one base away. V is TRBV5-6 and J is TRBJ2-3; 9 bases fit TRBD2. Per germline, CDR1 SGHDT and CDR2 YYEEEE. After removal of 2 bases from V and 5 bases from J, the junction contained 6 bases not matched to a gene. The CDR3 runs 15 residues. The CDR3 sequence is CASSFGGGEGDTQYF. For the CDR3, the DNA is TGTGCCAGCAGCTTCGGCGGGGGGGAGGGAGATACGCAGTATTTT.

This clonotype has a count of ten or more. The chain links TRBV6-5 to TRBJ2-7; no clear D. Germline CDR1 is MNHEY and CDR2 is SVGAGI. This CDR3 has 12 amino acids. With 8 bases removed from V and 3 bases from J, the gap between germline ends came to 11 bases. CDR3 protein: CASLSQSYEQYF. CDR3 in DNA: TGTGCCAGCCTATCCCAAAGCTACGAGCAGTACTTC.

This clonotype was observed many times. This chain links TRBV3-1 with TRBJ2-7; 9 nucleotides match TRBD1. The CDR3 spans 14 residues. V gave up 0 bases and J gave up 5 bases; unmatched junction bases: 2. The germline CDR1 and CDR2 sequences are LGHDT and YNNKEL (reference sequence). The CDR3, as DNA: TGTGCCAGCAGCCAAGACTGGACAGGGGACGAGCAGTACTTC. Translating it yields CASSQDWTGDEQYF.

This clonotype was counted many times. J is TRBJ1-5 and V is TRBV5-6; a possible D gene is TRBD1 (5 bases). Germline loops: CDR1 SGHDT, CDR2 YYEEEE. V lost 4 bases and J 4 bases, leaving 9 bases between the germline ends. This CDR3 region has 13 residues. CDR3 sequence: CASSPGGNQPQHF. In DNA, the CDR3 is TGTGCCAGCAGCCCGGGGGGGAATCAGCCCCAGCATTTT.

This clonotype was picked up many times. The rearrangement links TRBV11-2 to TRBJ2-2, with TRBD1 identical over 9 bases. Germline trimming cut 2 bases from V and 6 bases from J; bases unmatched to any gene: 4. The CDR3 sequence is 15 residues long. Germline V CDR1 and CDR2: SGHAT, FQNNGV. CDR3 loop: CASSLLDRGPGELFF. Written as DNA, the CDR3 is TGTGCCAGCAGCTTACTGGACAGGGGCCCCGGGGAGCTGTTTTTT.

This clonotype was seen ten or more times. The chain joins TRBV7-9 to TRBJ2-7, with D perhaps TRBD1 (5 bases). Trimming left V 3 bases short and J 2 bases short, with 8 bases between. The CDR3 totals 13 residues. Germline-derived CDR1 and CDR2 are SEHNR and FQNEAQ (reference sequence). CDR3 residues: CASSFRVAYEQYF. Written as DNA, the CDR3 is TGTGCCAGCAGCTTCAGGGTAGCCTACGAGCAGTACTTC.

Ten or more counts support this clonotype. Here the CDR3 reads CSAEPQIDEQFF. CDR3 nucleotides: TGCAGTGCCGAACCACAAATAGATGAGCAGTTCTTC. The chain combines TRBV20-1 with TRBJ2-1; D is unclear. Trimming shortened V by 6 bases and J by 8 bases, and 14 bases separated the two germline ends. The CDR3 has 12 amino acids. CDR1 is DFQATT, CDR2 SNEGSKA, per germline (reference sequence).

Many counts were recorded for this clonotype. This chain joins TRBV5-5 and TRBJ2-7; 7 bases fit TRBD1. This CDR3 has 15 residues. Per germline, CDR1 SGHKS and CDR2 YYEKEE (reference sequence). V lost 4 bases, J lost 3 bases, and 10 bases stayed unmatched. This CDR3 reads CASSEHGTESYEQYF. CDR3 DNA: TGTGCCAGCAGCGAGCACGGGACAGAGAGCTACGAGCAGTACTTC.

This clonotype has a count of ten or more. J is TRBJ2-7 and V is TRBV12-3 or TRBV12-4; D uncertain. V shed 6 bases and J shed 3 bases, with 6 bases lying between them. This CDR3 spans 11 amino acids. CDR3 loop: CASSPRYEQYF. The CDR3 coding sequence is TGTGCCAGCAGCCCTCGCTACGAGCAGTACTTC.

This clonotype was detected ten times or more. The junction shows a germline mismatch at one end, possibly a read error. The J gene is TRBJ2-3, the V gene TRBV7-7, with D perhaps being TRBD1 or TRBD2 (5 bases each). Germline lookup yields CDR1 SSHAT and CDR2 FNYEAQ (reference sequence). The CDR3 is made up of 13 amino acids. The CDR3 here is CASSPGRSDTQYF. In DNA form, the CDR3 reads TGTGCTAGCAGCCCGGGACGTTCAGATACGCAGTATTTT.

This clonotype has a handful of counts. The chain carries TRBV5-1 and TRBJ1-4; 12 nucleotides align to TRBD1. CDR1 and CDR2 from the germline V gene are SGHRS and YFSETQ. The trim removed 3 bases at V and 8 bases at J, leaving 5 bases unmatched. The CDR3 totals 15 residues. The CDR3 reads CASSYEGTGGEKLFF. The CDR3 DNA reads as TGCGCCAGCAGCTATGAGGGGACAGGGGGCGAAAAACTGTTTTTT.